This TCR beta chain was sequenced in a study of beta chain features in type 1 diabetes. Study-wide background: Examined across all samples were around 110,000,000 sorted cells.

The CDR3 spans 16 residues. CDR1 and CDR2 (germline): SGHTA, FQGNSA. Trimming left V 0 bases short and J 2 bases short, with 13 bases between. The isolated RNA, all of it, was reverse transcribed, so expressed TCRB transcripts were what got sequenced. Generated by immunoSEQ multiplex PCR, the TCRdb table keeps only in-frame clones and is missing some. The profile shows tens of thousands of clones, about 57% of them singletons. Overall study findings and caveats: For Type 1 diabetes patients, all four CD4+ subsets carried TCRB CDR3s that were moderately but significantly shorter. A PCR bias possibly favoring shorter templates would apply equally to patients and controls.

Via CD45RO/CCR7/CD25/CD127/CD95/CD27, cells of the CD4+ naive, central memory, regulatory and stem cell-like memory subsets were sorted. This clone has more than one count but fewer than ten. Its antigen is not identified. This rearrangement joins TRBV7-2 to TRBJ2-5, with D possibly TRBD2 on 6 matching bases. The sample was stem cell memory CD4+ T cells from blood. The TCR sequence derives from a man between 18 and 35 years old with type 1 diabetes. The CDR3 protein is CASSLALAAGQETQYF. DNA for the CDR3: TGTGCCAGCAGCTTAGCGTTAGCGGCCGGTCAAGAGACCCAGTACTTC.